The next 32 T cell receptor beta chains were all read from a single sample in a study of T cell responses to AZD1222 COVID-19 vaccine. Assay: immunoSEQ multiplex PCR; the TCRdb copy retains only in-frame clones and omits some. The table shows 120,000 to 150,000 clones, with roughly 87% occurring only once. The sample consisted of peripheral blood, taken on day 0 of AZD1222 vaccination. These receptors originate from an adult in good health.

V is TRBV2 and J is TRBJ1-1, with D uncertain. Between the trimmed V and J ends, which lost 3 bases and 11 bases, there was a span of 10 bases. Looked up from germline, CDR1 is SNHLY and CDR2 is FYNNEI. The CDR3 is 11 residues long. CDR3 protein: CASSEAGWAFF. The CDR3 coding sequence is TGTGCCAGCAGTGAGGCGGGTTGGGCTTTCTTT.

The rearrangement links TRBV5-1 to TRBJ1-5, with a possible D match to TRBD1 (5 bases). Trimming stripped 0 bases from V and 1 base from J, with 11 bases between. This CDR3 region has 16 residues. The V gene's germline CDR1 is SGHRS and CDR2 YFSETQ. The CDR3 reads CASSLDGTTSNQPQHF. As DNA, the CDR3 is TGCGCCAGCAGCTTGGACGGGACGACGAGCAATCAGCCCCAGCATTTT.

This chain connects TRBV7-9 to TRBJ2-5, with D possibly matching TRBD1 (7 bases). V shed 6 bases and J shed 1 base, with 15 bases lying between them. CDR1 and CDR2 from the germline V gene are SEHNR and FQNEAQ (reference sequence). The CDR3 is 15 residues long. The CDR3, as DNA: TGTGCCAGCAGTCTGGGGGGACAGATCCAAGAGACCCAGTACTTC. This gives the protein CASSLGGQIQETQYF.

The rearrangement joins TRBV24-1 to TRBJ1-2, with a weak D call TRBD1 (6 bases). V was trimmed by 5 bases and J by 5 bases, leaving 8 bases between them. CDR3 length: 12 residues. Germline assignment: CDR1 KGHDR and CDR2 SFDVKD. DNA of the CDR3: TGTGCCACCAGTGGGACAGATTATGGCTACACCTTC. Protein sequence: CATSGTDYGYTF.

The chain employs TRBV6-4 and TRBJ1-2; 8 bases are a match to TRBD1. Looked up from germline, CDR1 is MRHNA and CDR2 is SNTAGT. This CDR3 spans 18 amino acids. The trim removed 2 bases at V and 4 bases at J, leaving 15 bases unmatched. The CDR3 DNA follows: TGTGCCAGCAGTGACAGCTACCGGGGGGACAGGTCCCCCTATGGCTACACCTTC. Encoded protein: CASSDSYRGDRSPYGYTF.

This sequence joins TRBV27 and TRBJ2-1; the D gene is possibly TRBD2 (5 bases). The CDR3 spans 15 residues. Germline values: CDR1 MNHEY, CDR2 SMNVEV (reference sequence). V was cut by 3 bases and J by 8 bases, with 17 bases left in between. This CDR3 is CASSFRGTRQDEQFF. CDR3 DNA: TGTGCCAGCAGTTTCCGGGGAACCCGACAAGATGAGCAGTTCTTC.

The chain joins TRBV20-1 to TRBJ2-1; maybe TRBD2 (6 bases). The CDR3 consists of 14 residues. The V gene's germline CDR1 is DFQATT and CDR2 SNEGSKA (reference sequence). V lost 3 bases to trimming and J lost 3 bases, with 12 bases between them. CDR3 sequence reads: CSASSGARYNEQFF. The CDR3 DNA follows: TGCAGTGCTAGTTCGGGAGCGCGCTACAATGAGCAGTTCTTC.

The chain links TRBV19 to TRBJ2-1; no clear D. Germline-derived CDR1 and CDR2 are LNHDA and SQIVND (reference sequence). Trimming shortened V by 5 bases and J by 15 bases, and 17 bases separated the two germline ends. CDR3 length: 12 residues. Here the CDR3 DNA reads TGTGCCAGTAGTTCCGCCCTGTTTAGGCTGTTCTTC. Amino acids: CASSSALFRLFF.

This clone was detected once. The rearrangement links TRBV5-1 to TRBJ2-2, with 8 positions matching TRBD1. The CDR3 spans 14 residues. Per the germline V gene, CDR1 is SGHRS and CDR2 is YFSETQ. The trim removed 7 bases at V and 2 bases at J, leaving 4 bases unmatched. CDR3: CASLGQGNTGELFF. CDR3 bases: TGCGCCAGCCTCGGACAGGGAAACACCGGGGAGCTGTTTTTT.

This clone appeared a few times. The chain is built from TRBV2 and TRBJ2-7; 13 bases fit TRBD2. CDR3 length: 15 amino acids. The trim removed 6 bases at V and 6 bases at J, leaving 8 bases unmatched. CDR1 is SNHLY and CDR2 is FYNNEI in the germline V gene. In nucleotides, the CDR3 is TGTGCCAGCAGGCCCGGGACTAGCGGGACCCGCGAGCAGTACTTC. Its translation: CASRPGTSGTREQYF.

DNA of the CDR3: TGCGCCAGCAGCTTGAGAGGGGGAGAGGAGACCCAGTACTTC. It translates to CASSLRGGEETQYF. The chain carries TRBV5-1 and TRBJ2-5, with D possibly being TRBD1 (6 bases). Germline CDR1 is SGHRS and CDR2 is YFSETQ. The CDR3 has 14 amino acids. V was clipped by 1 base and J by 5 bases, with 12 bases between them. Using reference TRBV5-1 and TRBJ2-5 for the parts outside the CDR3, the full variable domain is KAGVTQTPRYLIKTRGQQVTLSCSPISGHRSVSWYQQTPGQGLQFLFEYFSETQRNKGNFPGRFSGRQFSNSRSEMNVSTLELGDSALYLCASSLRGGEETQYFGPGTRLLVL.

CDR3 amino acids: CASSSKRATRNNEQFF. CDR3 nucleotide sequence: TGTGCCAGCAGCTCTAAAAGAGCTACCCGGAACAATGAGCAGTTCTTC. The chain recombines TRBV7-2 with TRBJ2-1; D not certain. The ends were cut back, 4 bases at V and 5 bases at J, with 18 bases in the middle. The CDR3 runs to 16 residues. CDR1 is SGHTA, CDR2 FQGNSA, per germline.

This clone was observed once. The CDR3: CASSYTLAGGANEQFF. The DNA of the CDR3 is TGTGCCAGCAGTTACACCCTAGCGGGAGGGGCCAATGAGCAGTTCTTC. V and J are TRBV6-5 and TRBJ2-1, with 12 bases matching TRBD2. Germline V CDR1 and CDR2: MNHEY, SVGAGI. The length of the CDR3 is 16 residues. The V gene end was trimmed by 2 bases and the J gene end by 6 bases; junction bases not matched to a gene: 5.

The V and J genes are TRBV7-2 and TRBJ2-1; the match to TRBD2 covers 9 bases. The germline gives CDR1 SGHTA, CDR2 FQGNSA. With V trimmed by 3 bases and J by 7 bases, 7 bases remained unmatched. This CDR3 contains 15 residues. This chain's CDR3 is CASSFFPSGDNEQFF. The CDR3 DNA reads as TGTGCCAGCAGCTTTTTCCCTAGCGGGGATAATGAGCAGTTCTTC. The full variable domain, completed using reference TRBV7-2 and TRBJ2-1, is GAGVSQSPSNKVTEKGKDVELRCDPISGHTALYWYRQSLGQGLEFLIYFQGNSAPDKSGLPSDRFSAERTGGSVSTLTIQRTQQEDSAVYLCASSFFPSGDNEQFFGPGTRLTVL.

The chain has TRBV9 and TRBJ2-7; 14 bases align to TRBD2. There are 19 residues in the CDR3. V lost 0 bases, J lost 5 bases, and 13 bases stayed unmatched. Looked up from germline, CDR1 is SGDLS and CDR2 is YYNGEE. This CDR3 reads CASSVDYRLAGGQGDEQYF. The DNA for the CDR3 is TGTGCCAGCAGCGTAGATTACAGACTAGCGGGAGGGCAAGGCGACGAGCAGTACTTC.

This clone was counted only a few times. V usage is TRBV28 and J usage is TRBJ1-2; 9 nucleotides line up with TRBD1. V trimming: 7 bases; J trimming: 8 bases; junction bases outside the gene matches: 8. The CDR3 is 13 amino acids. Germline lookup yields CDR1 MDHEN and CDR2 SYDVKM. Here the CDR3 DNA reads TGTGCCAGCAAAATAAGGACAGGGGAGGGCTACACCTTC. Protein sequence: CASKIRTGEGYTF.

The chain uses TRBV6-5 and TRBJ2-3; D remains ambiguous. The germline V gene has CDR1 MNHEY and CDR2 SVGAGI. V was shortened by 7 bases and J by 0 bases, with 14 bases between the two germline ends. The CDR3 has 15 residues. The chain's CDR3 is CASTDRLPSTDTQYF. The CDR3 DNA reads as TGTGCCAGCACCGACCGGCTACCTAGCACAGATACGCAGTATTTT.

The J gene is TRBJ1-6, the V gene TRBV30, with a possible D match to TRBD1 (5 bases). V gave up 4 bases and J gave up 7 bases, with 23 bases separating them. The CDR3 extends over 17 amino acids. Germline values: CDR1 GTSNPN, CDR2 SVGIG (reference sequence). Written as DNA, the CDR3 is TGTGCCTGGAACGGAGGGGTCCTTGACCGCCAGAATTCACCCCTCCACTTT. This encodes CAWNGGVLDRQNSPLHF.

This chain links TRBV14 with TRBJ2-2; 10 bases map to TRBD1. The CDR3 has 17 amino acids. Germline trimming cut 4 bases from V and 5 bases from J; bases unmatched to any gene: 10. Germline CDR1 reads SGHDN; CDR2 reads FVKESK. CDR3 loop: CASSPSWGQGQTGELFF. Here the CDR3 DNA reads TGTGCCAGCAGCCCTAGTTGGGGACAGGGGCAAACCGGGGAGCTGTTTTTT. Full variable domain (outside the CDR3, taken from reference TRBV14 and TRBJ2-2): EAGVTQFPSHSVIEKGQTVTLRCDPISGHDNLYWYRRVMGKEIKFLLHFVKESKQDESGMPNNRFLAERTGGTYSTLKVQPAELEDSGVYFCASSPSWGQGQTGELFFGEGSRLTVL.

With regard to this clone: One end of the junction is discordant with germline, which a read error may explain. The V call is TRBV16, the J call TRBJ2-7; no definite D call. This CDR3 spans 12 amino acids. Germline V lookup: CDR1 KGHSY, CDR2 FQNENV. The CDR3 nucleotides are TGTGCCAGCAGCCAATCCTCCAACGAGCAGTACTTC. This encodes CASSQSSNEQYF.

The chain joins TRBV7-8 to TRBJ2-7; 12 bases are a match to TRBD2. CDR3 size: 16 residues. Losses at the gene ends were 5 bases for V and 5 bases for J; bases not matched to a gene: 10. CDR1 is SGHVS, CDR2 FQNEAQ, per germline. The CDR3 DNA reads TGTGCCAGCAGCCGAGGGAGGACTAGCGGGATCCACGAGCAGTACTTC. Its protein is CASSRGRTSGIHEQYF.

The chain uses TRBV7-2 and TRBJ1-4; perhaps TRBD1 as D (5 bases). The CDR3 totals 16 residues. CDR1 is SGHTA and CDR2 is FQGNSA in the germline V gene. V lost 1 base, J lost 3 bases, and 12 bases lay in between. The CDR3 nucleotides are TGTGCCAGCAGCTTAGTTGGGGGAAGGGCTAATGAAAAACTGTTTTTT. This translates into CASSLVGGRANEKLFF.

The chain has TRBV5-1 and TRBJ2-1; TRBD1 is a possible D gene (8 bases). Germline V gene sequence: CDR1 SGHRS, CDR2 YFSETQ. The CDR3 has 17 amino acids. The germline V and J ends were trimmed by 0 bases and 7 bases, with 20 bases remaining between them. CDR3 DNA: TGCGCCAGCAGCTTGGTGCGGGGGCAGGGGGCTGGGAATGAGCAGTTCTTC. Amino acids: CASSLVRGQGAGNEQFF.

The genes are TRBV18 and TRBJ2-7, with 9 positions matching TRBD1. J was trimmed by 5 bases and V by 3 bases; bases with no gene match: 5. This CDR3 spans 14 amino acids. From germline, CDR1 is KGHSH and CDR2 LQKENI. CDR3 in amino acids: CASSPGTGFHEQYF. The CDR3 bases are TGTGCCAGCTCACCCGGGACAGGGTTCCACGAGCAGTACTTC.

The V and J genes are TRBV12-5 and TRBJ1-2; 10 bases agree with TRBD1. The CDR3 is 14 residues long. V was pared by 5 bases and J by 7 bases, with 7 bases of the junction left unmatched. CDR1 is LGHNT and CDR2 is FRNRAP in the germline V gene. This chain's CDR3 is CASGPGDRGLGYTF. The CDR3 coding sequence is TGTGCTAGTGGTCCGGGGGACAGGGGCCTTGGCTACACCTTC.

V and J are TRBV7-9 and TRBJ2-5; either TRBD1 or TRBD2 may fit D (7 bases each). Germline CDR1 reads SEHNR; CDR2 reads FQNEAQ (reference sequence). The CDR3 sequence is 13 residues long. Deletions cut 6 bases from V and 7 bases from J, with 15 bases between. The CDR3 DNA follows: TGTGCCAGCAGTGACAGGGACTATGGGACCCAGTACTTC. Translation: CASSDRDYGTQYF. The full variable domain, its missing parts supplied by reference TRBV7-9 and TRBJ2-5, is DTGVSQNPRHKITKRGQNVTFRCDPISEHNRLYWYRQTLGQGPEFLTYFQNEAQLEKSRLLSDRFSAERPKGSFSTLEIQRTEQGDSAMYLCASSDRDYGTQYFGPGTRLLVL.

J is TRBJ1-1 and V is TRBV19, with unresolved D. The CDR3 is 13 residues long. CDR1 LNHDA and CDR2 SQIVND come from the germline V gene (reference sequence). Deletions cut 3 bases from V and 0 bases from J, with 5 bases between. CDR3 DNA sequence: TGTGCCAGTAGTATGAATATGAACACTGAAGCTTTCTTT. Translating it yields CASSMNMNTEAFF.

The chain links TRBV10-1 to TRBJ2-1; 7 bases fit TRBD2. In germline, CDR1 is WNHNN, CDR2 SYGVQD (reference sequence). J gave up 7 bases and V 3 bases, and 3 bases lay outside the gene matches. The CDR3 extends over 13 amino acids. Here the CDR3 DNA reads TGCGCCAGCAGTGATTGGCGGGAGAATGAGCAGTTCTTC. Its protein product is CASSDWRENEQFF.

J is TRBJ1-5 and V is TRBV6-2 or TRBV6-3; no clear D gene. Per germline, CDR1 MNHEY and CDR2 SVGEGT. This CDR3 comprises 17 residues. Trimming cost V 0 bases and J 1 base, with 13 bases left between them. The CDR3 loop reads CASSYSPGGLSNQPQHF. CDR3 DNA: TGTGCCAGCAGTTACTCACCGGGAGGCTTAAGCAATCAGCCCCAGCATTTT.

The chain combines TRBV28 with TRBJ2-2; tentative D call: TRBD1 (6 bases). CDR3 length equals 13 residues. With 5 bases removed from V and 5 bases from J, the gap between germline ends came to 9 bases. CDR1 and CDR2 from the germline V gene are MDHEN and SYDVKM. CDR3 protein: CASSEQGTGELFF. The CDR3 DNA reads as TGTGCCAGCAGTGAACAGGGTACCGGGGAGCTGTTTTTT.

The rearrangement links TRBV7-2 to TRBJ2-1, with 7 bases identical to TRBD1. The V gene's germline CDR1 is SGHTA and CDR2 FQGNSA. The CDR3 sequence is 15 residues long. J lost 7 bases, V lost 3 bases, and 9 bases had no gene match. The CDR3 loop reads CASSFQGGVRNEQFF. The CDR3 DNA reads as TGTGCCAGCAGCTTTCAAGGGGGCGTTAGGAATGAGCAGTTCTTC.

The rearrangement links TRBV7-2 to TRBJ1-6; the D is unclear. CDR3 size: 15 residues. Looked up from germline, CDR1 is SGHTA and CDR2 is FQGNSA. V was pared by 3 bases and J by 7 bases, with 13 bases between. This chain's CDR3 is CASSFTVPGNSPLHF. The DNA for the CDR3 is TGTGCCAGCAGCTTTACGGTCCCCGGGAATTCACCCCTCCACTTT.